Sequencing of this TCR beta chain was carried out in a study of blood T cells in healthy people across ages (dated by TCRdb to between 2014 and 2016). General notes on the study: In model experiments, template switching captured about one uniquely barcoded TCR beta cDNA molecule for every two T cells. To track age-related changes in TCR beta repertoire diversity, the study relied on deep sequencing normalized with unique cDNA molecular identifiers. The donors were divided into four age groups: young (average about 16 years), middle-aged (approximately 39), aged (approximately 59) and long-lived (more than 75). Donors of different ages were randomly distributed across sequencing lanes to avoid experimental bias. For two donors (one aged 18 to 30 and one aged 80 or older), the study analyzed two additional independent replicas of 1 million unique cDNA reads from the same blood draw.

A note on this clonotype: Its target antigen remains unknown. No quality values exist for individual bases; no much larger clone is one base distant.

Donors were about 36 systemically healthy Caucasian individuals from Russia aged roughly 6 to 100 years. Each donor gave 8 to 10 milliliters of peripheral blood, drawn into EDTA-treated Vacutainer tubes. PBMCs were isolated by Ficoll-Paque density-gradient centrifugation, with at least 6 million obtained per sample. Total RNA was extracted from PBMCs with Trizol reagent, with at least 5.5 micrograms obtained per sample. The percentages of naive CD45RAhigh/CD27high T cells were determined by flow cytometry on a PBMC aliquot from every donor. The library was generated by 5' RACE. For sequencing, an Illumina HiSeq 2500 was employed. The second PCR ran for about 7 to 11 cycles and used a J-beta primer mix along with a sample-barcoded 5' primer. A template-switch 5' adaptor carrying 12 random nucleotides introduced a unique molecular identifier onto each TCR beta cDNA molecule. At least 2.5 million CDR3-containing paired-end reads were obtained from each sample. All of the RNA was converted into first-strand cDNA using the Mint cDNA synthesis kit, with a TRBC-specific oligonucleotide serving as the primer. Following uracil-DNA glycosylase treatment, a first 18-cycle PCR with universal primers M1SS and BC2_uni_R was performed on all cDNA. The authors processed their data as follows. Each sample was normalized by randomly selecting 1 million high-quality reads, each carrying a distinct molecular identifier. Reads with shared molecular identifiers were discarded instead of being binned into consensus sequences. CDR3 identification, clonotype clustering and error correction used MiTCR with a Q25 quality threshold and the strictest error-elimination algorithm. A nonparametric unseen species model with Euler transformation was used to estimate lower-bound total TCR beta diversity. TCRdb reanalyzed the raw reads on its own, using fastp at Q25 for trimming and MiXCR for clone calling, and kept in-frame beta chains. Each CDR3 protein appears once, grouped with its most common genes and DNA. TCRdb, rather than the study authors, made the V and J calls. Here the sample has roughly 1,500,000 distinct CDR3 sequences; about 43% occur a single time. The top ten hold 7.9% of the sample.

Results the study describes overall, beyond this receptor: Conclusive comparison of naive and antigen-experienced compartments was prevented by the profiling of bulk unsorted PBMCs. Because the CMV infection status of the donors was unknown, age-related changes in expanded clonotypes may potentially have been confounded. There was a strong correlation between observed TCR beta diversity and the percentage of naive T cells measured by flow cytometry. Estimates of total diversity based on one million sequenced T cells were considered lower bounds and underestimates. Compared with the aged group, the long-lived group had more naive CD4+ T cells, fewer expanded clones and increased TCR diversity, a pattern suggesting age selection. As age increased, observed TCR beta diversity per million T cells dropped in a roughly linear way, and a significant reduction was already evident by age around 41.

Including the terminal cysteine and phenylalanine, the CDR3 comprises 16 residues. The only DNA kept is the CDR3, 48 bases in frame from the first base. Sequences SEHNR (CDR1) and FQNEAQ (CDR2) are obtained from the germline V gene (reference sequence). Here V drops 3 bases and J drops 4 bases, and the junction holds 7 bases not matched to any gene. The chain joins TRBV7-9 to TRBJ2-7, and 12 junction bases match TRBD2. The TCR originated in a young woman in good health. Sequencing input: blood. CDR3 region: CASSFASGGASYEQYF. The nucleotides read TGTGCCAGCAGCTTCGCTAGCGGGGGGGCCTCGTACGAGCAGTACTTC.